One sample yielded the 20 T cell receptor delta chains listed below, sequenced in a study of gamma-delta T cells after stem cell transplantation. TCRdb re-called the RT-PCR reads through CATT. The sample lists 2,000 to 2,500 delta-chain clones, approximately 4.3% occurring once. Sequenced sample: gamma-delta T cells. All receptors come from a human donor. It is not recorded whose cells these are; they may come from a transplant donor.

Remarks on this clone: TCRdb lists the protein of a much larger clone for this DNA, which differs at residue 9, so this is likely a read error; the protein given here is translated from the DNA itself. For the CDR3, the DNA is TGTGCCTGTGACACCGTGTACTCCCCTGCTTACACCGATAAACTCATCTTT. Residues: CACDTVYSPAYTDKLIF. This chain links TRDV2 with TRDJ1; D is uncertain. In germline, CDR1 is GEAIGNYY, CDR2 EKD. Trimming removed 0 bases at V and 0 bases at J, with 16 bases between. This CDR3 is 17 amino acids long.

By sample share, this clone is medium-sized. CDR3 nucleotides: TGTGCCTGTTTCCGTACGCCCTCGAACTGGGGGATATTTAACACCGATAAACTCATCTTT. This sequence encodes CACFRTPSNWGIFNTDKLIF. The chain combines TRDV2 with TRDJ1; the match to TRDD3 covers 11 bases. This CDR3 region has 20 residues. V was clipped by 6 bases and J by 0 bases; unmatched bases: 20. Germline CDR1 GEAIGNYY, CDR2 EKD.

This clone is categorized as large. Within the sample, other DNA sequences also encode this same CDR3. The rearrangement uses TRDV2 and TRDJ1; 11 nucleotides match TRDD3. Germline V gene data show CDR1 as GEAIGNYY and CDR2 as EKD. J was trimmed by 2 bases and V by 3 bases; bases with no gene match: 4. The CDR3 covers 15 residues. The CDR3 DNA is TGTGCCTGTGACTCCCTGGGGGATACAACCGATAAACTCATCTTT. It is translated as CACDSLGDTTDKLIF.

Remarks on this clone: This clone may be a read error of a much larger clone one base away. Different DNA sequences within this sample yield the same CDR3. V usage is TRDV2 and J usage is TRDJ2; TRDD3 might be the D (6 bases). The length of the CDR3 is 25 residues. Germline CDR1 is GEAIGNYY and CDR2 is EKD. V gave up 0 bases and J gave up 0 bases, with 37 bases separating them. The CDR3 protein is CACDTVPPQVILGEKGNPLTAQLFF. The CDR3 nucleotides read TGTGCCTGTGACACCGTCCCCCCCCAGGTGATACTGGGTGAAAAGGGAAACCCTTTGACAGCACAACTCTTCTTT.

By sample share, this clone is medium-sized (0.01 to 0.1%). A much larger clone differs by one base, so this may be a read error. The chain is built from TRDV2 and TRDJ1; 8 nucleotides agree with TRDD3. The V gene's germline CDR1 is GEAIGNYY and CDR2 EKD. There are 17 residues in the CDR3. The V segment lost 1 base and the J segment 1 base; nucleotides outside the gene matches: 10. The CDR3 nucleotides are TGTGCCTGTGACACACTGGGGGCTACTAAGGGCACCGATAAACTCATCTTT. This translates into CACDTLGATKGTDKLIF.

A remark on this clone: TCRdb's protein, taken from a much larger clone, differs from this DNA's translation at residue 3, likely owing to a read error; the protein displayed comes from the DNA. The chain employs TRDV2 and TRDJ1; 11 nucleotides agree with TRDD3. CDR3 length equals 18 residues. Germline values: CDR1 GEAIGNYY, CDR2 EKD. CDR3 bases: TGTGCCCGTGACCCTTTACGGCCTGGGGGATACATCCTCGATAAACTCATCTTT. It specifies CARDPLRPGGYILDKLIF.

This clone is termed large (0.1 to 1%). Other DNA sequences within the sample encode an identical CDR3. V and J are TRDV2 and TRDJ1, with a possible D match to TRDD3 (5 bases). V was clipped by 3 bases and J by 1 base, with 11 bases between them. The CDR3 extends over 14 amino acids. Germline-derived CDR1 and CDR2 are GEAIGNYY and EKD. For the CDR3, the DNA is TGTGCCTGTGACTCCCTGGGCTCCACCGATAAACTCATCTTT. Its protein is CACDSLGSTDKLIF.

This clone was observed a few times. V and J are TRDV2 and TRDJ1, with 11 bases identical to TRDD3. V shed 3 bases, J shed 4 bases, and the junction held 18 bases outside the gene matches. The V gene's germline CDR1 is GEAIGNYY and CDR2 EKD. The CDR3 is 19 amino acids. This CDR3 is CACDSIPEAGGYILDKLIF. CDR3 coding DNA: TGTGCCTGTGACTCCATTCCCGAGGCTGGGGGATACATCCTCGATAAACTCATCTTT.

The rearrangement links TRDV2 to TRDJ1, with 8 positions matching TRDD3. The CDR3 loop spans 15 amino acids. Germline CDR1 GEAIGNYY, CDR2 EKD. The J segment lost 3 bases and the V segment lost 3 bases, leaving 8 bases of the junction unmatched. DNA of the CDR3: TGTGCCTGTGACTTACTGGGGGCTACATCCGATAAACTCATCTTT. Protein product: CACDLLGATSDKLIF.

This clone was seen a few times. The J gene is TRDJ3, the V gene TRDV2; no reliable D call. Per germline, CDR1 GEAIGNYY and CDR2 EKD. The CDR3 contains 18 residues. Trimming shortened V by 0 bases and J by 0 bases, and 11 bases separated the two germline ends. The CDR3 DNA reads as TGTGCCTGTGACACCGTGAGGGAGAGCTCCTGGGACACCCGACAGATGTTTTTC. It yields the protein CACDTVRESSWDTRQMFF.

This clone was seen more than once but under ten times. A far bigger clonotype differs at one base, so this is likely a read error. The same CDR3 can be traced to other DNA sequences in this sample. This rearrangement joins TRDV2 to TRDJ1; 8 bases align to TRDD3. V trimming: 4 bases; J trimming: 0 bases; junction bases outside the gene matches: 12. From germline, CDR1 is GEAIGNYY and CDR2 EKD. This CDR3 has 17 amino acids. The CDR3 nucleotides read TGTGCCTGTGATACCGTGGGGATACTTGGGGACACCGATAAACTCATCTTT. Translation: CACDTVGILGDTDKLIF.

This clone has a handful of counts. A read error is the likely source, as a far larger clone sits one nucleotide away. Distinct nucleotide sequences in the sample also encode this CDR3. V usage is TRDV2 and J usage is TRDJ1; D perhaps matches TRDD3 (6 bases). This CDR3 comprises 16 residues. Per the germline V gene, CDR1 is GEAIGNYY and CDR2 is EKD. CDR3 protein: CACDSLNGGNTDKLIF. The CDR3 DNA reads as TGTGCTTGTGACAGCCTCAATGGGGGTAACACCGATAAACTCATCTTT.

In its sample, this clone was seen once. V is TRDV2 and J is TRDJ1, with TRDD3 matching over 13 bases. This CDR3 region has 20 residues. CDR1 GEAIGNYY and CDR2 EKD come from the germline V gene. V lost 3 bases to trimming and J lost 2 bases; unmatched junction nucleotides: 17. DNA for the CDR3: TGTGCCTGTGACCCCCTCGGTACTGGGGGATACGAGCTTAAAACCGATAAACTCATCTTT. Its protein is CACDPLGTGGYELKTDKLIF.

Details on this clone: A much bigger clone sits one base away, suggesting this may be a read error. The chain has TRDV2 and TRDJ1, with 8 positions matching TRDD3. The CDR3 is 15 amino acids. The V gene's germline CDR1 is GEAIGNYY and CDR2 EKD. The V gene end was trimmed by 3 bases and the J gene end by 3 bases; junction bases not matched to a gene: 8. The CDR3 DNA reads TGTGCCTGTGACGTACTGGGGGCTACATCCGATAAACTCATCTTT. This encodes CACDVLGATSDKLIF.

This clone is labeled as large. The rearrangement uses TRDV2 and TRDJ1, with 8 bases fitting TRDD3. The CDR3 covers 15 residues. Unmatched junction bases numbered 8, after V lost 3 bases and J lost 3 bases. Looked up from germline, CDR1 is GEAIGNYY and CDR2 is EKD. CDR3 loop: CACDPVGGSADKLIF. The CDR3 nucleotides read TGTGCCTGTGACCCCGTTGGGGGATCGGCCGATAAACTCATCTTT.

This clone was found a few times. TCRdb's protein for this DNA is that of a much larger clone and differs from the translation at residue 12, likely a read error; the protein shown is the DNA translation. The V call is TRDV2, the J call TRDJ1; the match to TRDD3 covers 9 bases. Germline assignment: CDR1 GEAIGNYY and CDR2 EKD. This CDR3 region has 14 residues. This CDR3 is CACQELGDSDKPIF. The DNA for the CDR3 is TGTGCCTGTCAAGAGCTGGGGGATTCCGATAAACCCATCTTT.

This clone qualifies as medium-sized. A read error is possible here, since a much larger clone lies one base away. The chain carries TRDV2 and TRDJ1, with unresolved D. The germline V gene encodes CDR1 GEAIGNYY and CDR2 EKD. The CDR3 is 18 amino acids. The DNA for the CDR3 is TGTGCCTGTGACACTGCCGCCCGAACCCTCGCAAACACCGCTAAACTCATCTTT. It translates to CACDTAARTLANTAKLIF.

In its sample, this clone is large. J is TRDJ1 and V is TRDV2, with D maybe TRDD3 (5 bases). The CDR3 spans 16 residues. Germline V gives CDR1 GEAIGNYY, CDR2 EKD. Between the trimmed V and J ends, which lost 0 bases and 2 bases, there was a span of 15 bases. The CDR3 region has the DNA TGTGCCTGTGACACCCTCGGGGACGCCTTGACCGATAAACTCATCTTT. It codes for CACDTLGDALTDKLIF.

This clone was observed a handful of times. This chain links TRDV2 with TRDJ1, with TRDD3 matching 9 bases. Germline V gene data show CDR1 as GEAIGNYY and CDR2 as EKD. With V trimmed by 4 bases and J by 1 base, 15 bases remained unmatched. There are 18 residues in the CDR3. The CDR3 sequence: CACDTVLGDPLTTDKLIF. In DNA form, the CDR3 reads TGTGCCTGTGATACCGTACTGGGGGACCCCCTTACCACCGATAAACTCATCTTT.

This clone came up a few times. The protein that TCRdb holds for this DNA derives from a much larger clone and differs from the translated DNA at residues 6 and 13, which likely indicates a read error; the protein shown here is translated from the DNA. The V and J genes are TRDV2 and TRDJ1; TRDD3 matches 13 bases. Per the germline V gene, CDR1 is GEAIGNYY and CDR2 is EKD. The CDR3 is 15 residues long. Trimming took 0 bases from V and 12 from J; bases not matched to a gene: 9. In nucleotides, the CDR3 is TGTGCCTGTGACACCGCGGGGACTGGGGGATACGAATTCATCTTT. It translates to CACDTAGTGGYEFIF.